The rows below give T cell receptor beta chains drawn from one sample of a study of control samples from healthy donors and cancer patients. Clones were sequenced by immunoSEQ multiplex PCR, and TCRdb holds only the in-frame ones, with some missing. The sample holds more than 25,000 clones, approximately 94% seen once. The sample taken for sequencing was blood. The source is a man aged 60 to 69 in good health. Both conserved end residues are part of each CDR3. Each record gives: J gene, V gene, D gene, clone size, CDR3 protein, CDR3 DNA. A D gene is named only where the DNA matches it firmly. Clone size is given for some rows only: seen once, a few or many times, or a class if the clone is expanded.

J: TRBJ1-4
V: TRBV7-2
D: NA
size: NA
CDR3: CASGPGGTGNEGKLFF
DNA: TGTGCCAGCGGCCCTGGGGGAACAGGGAACGAAGGAAAACTGTTTTTT

J: TRBJ2-7
V: TRBV7-6
D: NA
size: NA
CDR3: CASSLAGSYEQYF
DNA: TGTGCCAGCAGCTTAGCAGGTTCCTACGAGCAGTACTTC

J: TRBJ1-6
V: TRBV6-2/TRBV6-3
D: TRBD1
size: once
CDR3: CASSYSDRGKNSPLHF
DNA: TGTGCCAGCAGTTACTCTGACAGGGGGAAAAATTCACCCCTCCACTTT

J: TRBJ2-3
V: TRBV18
D: TRBD2
size: NA
CDR3: CASSQLAGPSTDTQYF
DNA: TGTGCCAGCTCACAACTAGCGGGGCCTAGCACAGATACGCAGTATTTT

J: TRBJ1-2
V: TRBV5-6
D: NA
size: NA
CDR3: CASSLDASFNPRNYGYTF
DNA: TGTGCCAGCAGCTTGGATGCCTCTTTTAACCCCCGAAACTATGGCTACACCTTC

J: TRBJ1-5
V: TRBV25-1
D: NA
size: NA
CDR3: CASSSSNSNQPQHF
DNA: TGTGCCAGCAGTAGCAGCAATAGCAATCAGCCCCAGCATTTT

J: TRBJ1-6
V: TRBV19
D: NA
size: NA
CDR3: CASRMGAAPYNSPLHF
DNA: TGTGCCAGTAGAATGGGGGCAGCACCTTATAATTCACCCCTCCACTTT

J: TRBJ1-2
V: TRBV3-1/TRBV3-2
D: NA
size: NA
CDR3: CASSQDTSGGYTF
DNA: TGTGCCAGCAGCCAAGACACGTCCGGAGGCTACACCTTC

J: TRBJ1-6
V: TRBV18
D: NA
size: NA
CDR3: CASSPIVLGWDNSPLHF
DNA: TGTGCCAGCTCACCAATCGTTCTCGGCTGGGATAATTCACCCCTCCACTTT

J: TRBJ1-2
V: TRBV15
D: NA
size: NA
CDR3: CATSRDQRAFYGYTF
DNA: TGTGCCACCAGCAGAGATCAGAGGGCCTTCTATGGCTACACCTTC

J: TRBJ1-1
V: TRBV6-5
D: TRBD1
size: once
CDR3: CASSYRPRGYEAFF
DNA: TGTGCCAGCAGTTACAGACCCAGGGGGTATGAAGCTTTCTTT

J: TRBJ2-7
V: TRBV3-1/TRBV3-2
D: TRBD1
size: NA
CDR3: CASSPRTGGNEQYF
DNA: TGTGCCAGCAGCCCGCGGACAGGGGGGAATGAGCAGTACTTC

J: TRBJ1-2
V: TRBV30
D: NA
size: NA
CDR3: CAWSAPIYRNANYGYTF
DNA: TGTGCCTGGAGTGCGCCCATATACAGAAATGCTAACTATGGCTACACCTTC

J: TRBJ1-5
V: TRBV7-2
D: TRBD1
size: NA
CDR3: CASSLEGAINQPQHF
DNA: TGTGCCAGCAGCTTAGAGGGGGCGATCAATCAGCCCCAGCATTTT

J: TRBJ1-5
V: TRBV4-2
D: NA
size: NA
CDR3: CASSQDPGGNQPQHF
DNA: TGTGCCAGCAGCCAAGATCCTGGGGGTAATCAGCCCCAGCATTTT

J: TRBJ1-2
V: TRBV9
D: NA
size: NA
CDR3: CASSVAGYGYTF
DNA: TGTGCCAGCAGCGTAGCGGGGTATGGCTACACCTTC

J: TRBJ1-1
V: TRBV21-1
D: NA
size: NA
CDR3: CASSKAADATEAFF
DNA: TGTGCCAGCAGCAAAGCAGCCGACGCAACTGAAGCTTTCTTT

J: TRBJ2-7
V: TRBV6-2/TRBV6-3
D: NA
size: NA
CDR3: CASSSNLENEQYF
DNA: TGTGCCAGCAGTTCTAACTTGGAGAACGAGCAGTACTTC

J: TRBJ1-5
V: TRBV19
D: NA
size: NA
CDR3: CASSPDWWEPQHF
DNA: TGTGCCAGTAGTCCGGACTGGTGGGAGCCCCAGCATTTT

J: TRBJ1-4
V: TRBV28
D: NA
size: NA
CDR3: CASSLIQTKAEKLFF
DNA: TGTGCCAGCAGTTTAATCCAGACGAAGGCTGAAAAACTGTTTTTT